A selection of T cell receptor beta chains follows, all from one sample in a study of control samples from healthy donors and cancer patients. Here immunoSEQ multiplex PCR was the method, and the copy in TCRdb shows in-frame clones only, minus some. The table has some 150,000 clones, over 90% seen once. Sequencing was performed on blood. Receptor source: a man over 45 in good health. Each CDR3 is given with its conserved first and last residue. A D gene is named only where the DNA matches it firmly. Clone size is not always given. Where it is, it says once, few, many or a class for expanded clones.

v_gene	j_gene	abundance	d_gene	CDR3aa	CDR3nt
TRBV9	TRBJ1-6	-	-	CASSVGILSNSPLHF	TGTGCCAGCAGCGTAGGGATTTTGTCTAATTCACCCCTCCACTTT
TRBV3-1/TRBV3-2	TRBJ1-1	-	-	CASSQGDKNTEAFF	TGTGCCAGCAGCCAAGGGGACAAGAACACTGAAGCTTTCTTT
TRBV2	TRBJ1-5	-	-	CASQRGERSNQPQHF	TGTGCCAGCCAAAGAGGAGAACGTAGCAATCAGCCCCAGCATTTT
TRBV6-5	TRBJ1-1	-	-	CASSKILENTEAFF	TGTGCCAGCAGTAAAATACTGGAGAACACTGAAGCTTTCTTT
TRBV7-6	TRBJ2-3	-	TRBD2	CASSLRASGRSDTQYF	TGTGCCAGCAGCTTAAGGGCTAGCGGGAGGTCAGATACGCAGTATTTT
TRBV28	TRBJ2-3	-	-	CASSLQGTRTDTQYF	TGTGCCAGCAGTTTACAGGGAACTCGCACAGATACGCAGTATTTT
TRBV10-3	TRBJ1-3	-	-	CAITPNIGNTIYF	TGTGCCATCACCCCAAACATAGGAAACACCATATATTTT
TRBV5-5	TRBJ1-2	-	-	CASSLVTGGAVSYTF	TGTGCCAGCAGCTTGGTAACCGGGGGCGCCGTTAGCTACACCTTC
TRBV25-1	TRBJ2-5	-	-	CASSLGAQETQYF	TGTGCCAGCAGTCTGGGTGCTCAAGAGACCCAGTACTTC
TRBV3-1/TRBV3-2	TRBJ2-1	-	-	CASSQRTLLVVEFF	TGTGCCAGCAGCCAACGTACATTACTAGTGGTGGAGTTCTTC
TRBV5-1	TRBJ2-7	-	-	CASSFSRVASGEQYF	TGCGCCAGCAGCTTTAGCAGGGTGGCTTCTGGCGAGCAGTACTTC
TRBV25-1	TRBJ1-2	-	-	CATPESVDSVDYGYTF	TGTGCCACCCCTGAATCTGTGGACAGCGTAGATTATGGCTACACCTTC
TRBV5-3	TRBJ2-3	-	-	CARSSVGGSDTQYF	TGTGCCAGAAGCTCAGTTGGGGGCTCAGATACGCAGTATTTT
TRBV5-4	TRBJ2-4	few	-	CASSLGAAKNIQYF	TGTGCCAGCAGCTTGGGGGCGGCCAAAAACATTCAGTACTTC
TRBV19	TRBJ2-7	-	TRBD1	CASSTQQGSPYEQYF	TGTGCCAGTAGTACACAACAGGGGTCCCCTTACGAGCAGTACTTC
TRBV5-6	TRBJ2-6	-	-	CASSLDGLTSVGANVLTF	TGTGCCAGCAGCTTGGACGGACTGACCTCTGTTGGGGCCAACGTCCTGACTTTC
TRBV5-4	TRBJ1-4	-	TRBD1	CASKPGGRGDEKLFF	TGTGCCAGCAAACCAGGGGGACGGGGAGATGAAAAACTGTTTTTT
TRBV7-2	TRBJ2-5	-	TRBD2	CASSLVGTPGGETQYF	TGTGCCAGCAGCTTAGTAGGGACGCCGGGGGGGGAGACCCAGTACTTC
TRBV3-1/TRBV3-2	TRBJ2-2	-	-	CASSQANTGELFF	TGTGCCAGCAGCCAAGCGAACACCGGGGAGCTGTTTTTT
TRBV27	TRBJ1-2	-	-	CASSLKSYRRQRENYGYTF	TGTGCCAGCAGTTTAAAGTCTTATAGAAGACAGCGTGAGAACTATGGCTACACCTTC
TRBV2	TRBJ2-2	-	TRBD1	CASSGNRGPGELFF	TGTGCCAGCAGTGGTAACAGGGGTCCCGGGGAGCTGTTTTTT
TRBV30	TRBJ2-5	-	-	CAWSVQSGGETQYF	TGTGCCTGGAGTGTACAATCGGGCGGGGAGACCCAGTACTTC
TRBV10-3	TRBJ2-7	-	-	CAISGGSPSEQYF	TGTGCCATCAGTGGGGGGAGTCCTAGCGAGCAGTACTTC
TRBV20-1	TRBJ1-1	-	-	CSASQQGRRNTEAFF	TGCAGTGCTAGTCAGCAGGGAAGACGGAACACTGAAGCTTTCTTT
TRBV7-9	TRBJ2-7	-	TRBD2	CASSSDLAGVSYEQYF	TGTGCCAGCAGCTCGGACCTAGCGGGCGTCTCCTACGAGCAGTACTTC
TRBV5-1	TRBJ2-2	-	-	CASSLQGNTGELFF	TGCGCCAGCAGCTTACAGGGGAACACCGGGGAGCTGTTTTTT
TRBV18	TRBJ2-7	-	-	CASSPPAPYEQYF	TGTGCCAGCTCACCACCGGCCCCCTACGAGCAGTACTTC
TRBV7-3	TRBJ2-1	-	TRBD2	CASSITSGRWGEQFF	TGTGCCAGCAGCATAACTAGCGGGAGGTGGGGTGAGCAGTTCTTC
TRBV7-9	TRBJ2-1	-	TRBD2	CASRQGTSGSYEQFF	TGTGCCAGCAGGCAAGGGACTAGCGGTTCATATGAGCAGTTCTTC
TRBV19	TRBJ1-4	-	-	CASTSRGGLTNEKLFF	TGTGCCAGTACCTCTCGAGGGGGGCTGACTAATGAAAAACTGTTTTTT
TRBV7-8	TRBJ2-7	-	TRBD1	CASSLSGMGAKPGQKLSYEQYF	TGTGCCAGCAGCTTATCCGGGATGGGAGCGAAACCGGGACAGAAACTTTCCTACGAGCAGTACTTC
TRBV7-8	TRBJ2-7	-	-	CASSLASSYEQYF	TGTGCCAGCAGCTTAGCGAGCTCCTACGAGCAGTACTTC
TRBV7-9	TRBJ1-1	-	-	CASSSQGPLNTEAFF	TGTGCCAGCAGCTCTCAGGGGCCCTTGAACACTGAAGCTTTCTTT
TRBV29-1	TRBJ1-5	-	-	CSVRGASLDQPQHF	TGCAGCGTTCGAGGGGCGAGTCTTGATCAGCCCCAGCATTTT
TRBV5-1	TRBJ1-1	-	-	CASSFGGEAFF	TGCGCCAGCAGCTTCGGGGGTGAAGCTTTCTTT
TRBV28	TRBJ2-5	-	TRBD1	CASSVMDRGGVETQYF	TGTGCCAGCAGTGTAATGGACAGGGGTGGGGTAGAGACCCAGTACTTC
TRBV5-4	TRBJ2-7	-	TRBD1	CASSPGTGVKEQYF	TGTGCCAGCAGTCCCGGGACAGGGGTAAAAGAGCAGTACTTC
TRBV7-9	TRBJ1-5	-	-	CASSLNTDQPQHF	TGTGCCAGCAGCTTAAATACAGATCAGCCCCAGCATTTT
TRBV28	TRBJ1-2	-	TRBD1	CASQTQGARGYTF	TGTGCCAGCCAGACGCAGGGGGCGCGGGGCTACACCTTC
TRBV12-2	TRBJ2-7	-	-	CASRTRDSRSYEQYF	TGTGCAAGTCGCACCCGGGACTCCAGATCCTACGAGCAGTACTTC
TRBV6-4	TRBJ1-1	-	-	CASSEGVDTEAFF	TGTGCCAGCAGTGAAGGGGTCGACACTGAAGCTTTCTTT
TRBV10-3	TRBJ1-2	-	-	CAISESGRLYGYTF	TGTGCCATCAGTGAGTCGGGACGGCTCTATGGCTACACCTTC
TRBV28	TRBJ1-5	-	-	CASSSDSQPQHF	TGTGCCAGCAGCTCCGACAGTCAGCCCCAGCATTTT
TRBV30	TRBJ2-7	-	TRBD1	CAWRPTGALYEQYF	TGTGCCTGGAGGCCTACAGGGGCGCTATACGAGCAGTACTTC
TRBV24-1	TRBJ2-2	once	TRBD1	CATSDTTGQGIITGELFF	TGTGCCACCAGTGACACAACGGGACAGGGGATCATAACCGGGGAGCTGTTTTTT